Below are 28 T cell receptor beta chains sequenced from a single sample in a study of HIV-infected patients and healthy controls. TCRdb reprocessed the 5' RACE reads with MiXCR, giving one entry per CDR3 protein. The table records tens of thousands of distinct CDR3 sequences, about a fifth of them present only once. Input material: CD4+ T cells from blood. Receptors were obtained from a human donor in good health.

The CDR3 is CASSLPDPGVHEQYF. The CDR3 nucleotides are TGTGCCAGCAGCTTACCGGACCCTGGGGTCCACGAGCAGTACTTC. The chain uses TRBV7-2 and TRBJ2-7; D unresolved. Germline V gene lookup returns CDR1 SGHTA and CDR2 FQGNSA. The length of the CDR3 is 15 residues. V was shortened by 2 bases and J by 5 bases, with 16 bases between the two germline ends.

There are many counts of this clonotype. The chain has TRBV4-1 and TRBJ2-7; the match to TRBD2 covers 13 bases. Trimming removed 1 base from V and 3 bases from J; junction bases left unmatched: 3. The V gene's germline CDR1 is MGHRA and CDR2 YSYEKL. The CDR3 runs 16 residues. CDR3 residues: CASSQVTSGRGYEQYF. In DNA form, the CDR3 reads TGCGCCAGCAGCCAAGTAACTAGCGGGAGGGGCTACGAGCAGTACTTC.

The sample holds a few counts of this clonotype. This rearrangement joins TRBV9 to TRBJ2-1; the D gene is possibly TRBD2 (6 bases). Germline CDR1 and CDR2: SGDLS and YYNGEE. The CDR3 length is 14 residues. The V and J ends lost 3 bases and 6 bases respectively, with 13 bases between them. This CDR3 reads CASSARLVSNEQFF. CDR3 nucleotide sequence: TGTGCCAGCAGCGCCAGACTAGTAAGCAATGAGCAGTTCTTC.

The chain joins TRBV27 to TRBJ2-3; unclear D gene. The CDR3 length is 16 residues. Trimming shortened V by 1 base and J by 0 bases, and 11 bases separated the two germline ends. The V gene's germline CDR1 is MNHEY and CDR2 SMNVEV (reference sequence). The CDR3 bases are TGTGCCAGCAGTTTATTGGGCTCGGCTAGCACAGATACGCAGTATTTT. It is translated as CASSLLGSASTDTQYF.

This clonotype showed up many times. The J gene is TRBJ1-5, the V gene TRBV9; D remains unclear. Trimming stripped 0 bases from V and 3 bases from J, with 10 bases between. Germline V gene lookup returns CDR1 SGDLS and CDR2 YYNGEE. CDR3 length: 15 residues. The CDR3 bases are TGTGCCAGCAGCGTAGGGTCAGGTTTCAATCAGCCCCAGCATTTT. Translating it yields CASSVGSGFNQPQHF.

This clonotype was found many times. The chain joins TRBV20-1 to TRBJ2-1; maybe TRBD2 (6 bases). Germline loops: CDR1 DFQATT, CDR2 SNEGSKA (reference sequence). V lost 0 bases and J 1 base, leaving 13 bases between the germline ends. The CDR3 contains 16 residues. The CDR3, as DNA: TGCAGTGCTAGAGATCCCTACGGGGGTTCCTACAATGAGCAGTTCTTC. This codes for CSARDPYGGSYNEQFF.

J is TRBJ2-5 and V is TRBV20-1; 13 positions match TRBD2. This CDR3 has 14 residues. Germline lookup yields CDR1 DFQATT and CDR2 SNEGSKA (reference sequence). The CDR3 here is CSLPGTSGKETQYF. The CDR3 region has the DNA TGCAGCCTTCCCGGGACTAGCGGGAAAGAGACCCAGTACTTC.

The chain is built from TRBV19 and TRBJ2-3; no clear D gene. Germline V gene lookup returns CDR1 LNHDA and CDR2 SQIVND (reference sequence). Trimming took 3 bases from V and 2 from J, leaving 15 bases between them. This CDR3 contains 16 residues. Here the CDR3 reads CASSISGQRLTDTQYF. CDR3 bases: TGTGCCAGTAGTATCTCGGGTCAACGCCTCACAGATACGCAGTATTTT.

This clonotype was counted between two and nine times. This sequence joins TRBV24-1 and TRBJ2-2, with a weak D call TRBD2 (5 bases). The V end was cut by 0 bases, the J end by 7 bases, with 14 bases between. The V gene's germline CDR1 is KGHDR and CDR2 SFDVKD. The CDR3 runs to 16 residues. CDR3 nucleotide sequence: TGTGCCACCAGTGATTTGCCCAGACTAAATGGCGGGGAGCTGTTTTTT. Translated, it gives CATSDLPRLNGGELFF.

The V and J genes are TRBV29-1 and TRBJ1-1, with D possibly TRBD1 on 5 matching bases. CDR1 is SQVTM, CDR2 ANQGSEA, per germline. The V end lost 4 bases, the J end lost 4 bases, and 10 bases lay between the germline ends. CDR3 size: 12 residues. CDR3 sequence reads: CSVAGLGTEAFF. CDR3 nucleotide sequence: TGCAGCGTTGCAGGGCTTGGCACTGAAGCTTTCTTT.

This clonotype was seen repeatedly, ten times or more. The V and J genes are TRBV21-1 and TRBJ1-1; the DNA was not used to check the table's D call, TRBD1. TRBV21-1 is deemed a pseudogene. The CDR3 has 14 residues. The CDR3 DNA follows: TGTGCCAGCAGCTTCTGGGACAGGGGAGAGGGTGCTTTCTTT. Translated, it gives CASSFWDRGEGAFF.

This clonotype was detected only a few times. V gene TRBV7-2 combines with J gene TRBJ2-5; D not certain. There are 14 residues in the CDR3. Trimming shortened V by 3 bases and J by 1 base, and 9 bases separated the two germline ends. Germline CDR1 and CDR2: SGHTA and FQGNSA. Written as DNA, the CDR3 is TGTGCCAGCAGCTTTTGGGGATTCCAAGAGACCCAGTACTTC. Residues: CASSFWGFQETQYF.

In this sample, this clonotype turned up a few times. The CDR3 nucleotides are TGCGCCAGCATGCGGGGGGGAAGCACAGATACGCAGTATTTT. Amino acid sequence: CASMRGGSTDTQYF. The genes are TRBV5-1 and TRBJ2-3; 9 bases line up with TRBD2. The trim removed 6 bases at V and 0 bases at J, leaving 2 bases unmatched. Germline V gene sequence: CDR1 SGHRS, CDR2 YFSETQ. The CDR3 contains 14 residues. Full variable domain (remainder filled in from reference TRBV5-1 and TRBJ2-3): KAGVTQTPRYLIKTRGQQVTLSCSPISGHRSVSWYQQTPGQGLQFLFEYFSETQRNKGNFPGRFSGRQFSNSRSEMNVSTLELGDSALYLCASMRGGSTDTQYFGPGTRLTVL.

This clonotype was found a few times. CDR3 DNA: TGCAGCGTTGCGGGGGACGGCGGCACTGAAGCTTTCTTT. Protein product: CSVAGDGGTEAFF. J is TRBJ1-1 and V is TRBV29-1; TRBD1 is a possible D gene (5 bases). This CDR3 contains 13 residues. V lost 4 bases and J lost 4, with 13 bases in between. Germline V gene sequence: CDR1 SQVTM, CDR2 ANQGSEA.

The chain couples TRBV29-1 to TRBJ2-2; perhaps TRBD1 as D (5 bases). CDR3 length equals 13 residues. Germline lookup yields CDR1 SQVTM and CDR2 ANQGSEA. The V gene lost 4 bases and the J gene lost 2 bases, with 8 bases spanning the gap. CDR3 nucleotide sequence: TGCAGCGTTGGACAGCTTAACACCGGGGAGCTGTTTTTT. It encodes CSVGQLNTGELFF.

In its sample, this clonotype was seen a few times. This chain connects TRBV12-3 or TRBV12-4 to TRBJ2-1, with a tentative D call TRBD1 (5 bases). V lost 6 bases and J lost 5, with 8 bases in between. CDR3 length: 12 residues. Here the CDR3 DNA reads TGTGCCAGCAGGACGACAGACAATGAGCAGTTCTTC. Protein: CASRTTDNEQFF.

The rearrangement links TRBV20-1 to TRBJ1-6; D call uncertain. There are 15 residues in the CDR3. In germline, CDR1 is DFQATT, CDR2 SNEGSKA (reference sequence). The V end lost 2 bases, the J end lost 3 bases, and 11 bases lay between the germline ends. The CDR3 DNA reads TGCAGTGCTAGAAGGGAGGAAGTCTATAATTCACCCCTCCACTTT. Its protein is CSARREEVYNSPLHF.

The genes are TRBV29-1 and TRBJ2-7; no definite D call. The CDR3 sequence is 11 residues long. Trimming removed 4 bases from V and 1 base from J, with 5 bases in between. Germline V gene data show CDR1 as SQVTM and CDR2 as ANQGSEA. The CDR3 sequence is CSVAYSYEQYF. The CDR3 DNA follows: TGCAGCGTTGCATATTCCTACGAGCAGTACTTC.

The chain combines TRBV20-1 with TRBJ1-1; 7 bases align to TRBD1. The V gene end was trimmed by 2 bases and the J gene end by 0 bases; junction bases not matched to a gene: 9. CDR1 is DFQATT and CDR2 is SNEGSKA in the germline V gene (reference sequence). This CDR3 has 16 residues. The CDR3 DNA follows: TGCAGTGCTAGACCGACAGGGAATATCATGAACACTGAAGCTTTCTTT. Translation gives CSARPTGNIMNTEAFF.

There are a few counts of this clonotype. J is TRBJ2-4 and V is TRBV12-3 or TRBV12-4, with a tentative D call TRBD1 (6 bases). Trimming stripped 3 bases from V and 1 base from J, with 19 bases between. This CDR3 comprises 18 residues. Here the CDR3 DNA reads TGTGCCAGCAGTTTTTTGCCGACAGGAGTTGGGGCCAAAAACATTCAGTACTTC. Its protein is CASSFLPTGVGAKNIQYF.

The chain is built from TRBV5-4 and TRBJ2-1; D uncertain. In germline, CDR1 is SGHNT, CDR2 YYREEE (reference sequence). V shed 1 base and J shed 10 bases, with 15 bases lying between them. CDR3 length equals 14 residues. CDR3 in amino acids: CASSLSGGEREQFF. CDR3 coding DNA: TGTGCCAGCAGCTTGTCTGGTGGGGAACGGGAGCAGTTCTTC.

The chain recombines TRBV18 with TRBJ2-2, with D unresolved. Germline V gives CDR1 KGHSH, CDR2 LQKENI. Trimming took off 9 bases at V and 1 base at J, with 15 bases between the two ends. The CDR3 length is 15 residues. CDR3 nucleotide sequence: TGTGCCAGTAACACGGGCAGAGTGAACACCGGGGAGCTGTTTTTT. It yields the protein CASNTGRVNTGELFF.

This clonotype showed up just once. The V gene is TRBV6-1, the J gene TRBJ1-5, with 7 bases identical to TRBD1. Germline values: CDR1 MNHNS, CDR2 SASEGT. V lost 6 bases and J lost 4; bases outside the gene matches: 6. This CDR3 contains 14 residues. CDR3 residues: CASSHGQENQPQHF. The CDR3 DNA reads as TGTGCCAGCAGCCACGGACAGGAGAATCAGCCCCAGCATTTT.

This clonotype occurred a few times. This chain joins TRBV7-6 and TRBJ1-1, with a possible D match to TRBD1 (6 bases). The CDR3 is made up of 13 amino acids. V shed 5 bases and J shed 3 bases, with 10 bases lying between them. Germline CDR1 and CDR2: SGHVS and FNYEAQ. CDR3 protein: CASSPGGHTEAFF. For the CDR3, the DNA is TGTGCCAGCAGCCCCGGGGGCCACACTGAAGCTTTCTTT.

The chain couples TRBV10-2 to TRBJ2-2; 7 positions agree with TRBD1. Germline lookup yields CDR1 WSHSY and CDR2 SAAADI. The CDR3 has 16 residues. Trimming took 3 bases from V and 2 from J; bases not matched to a gene: 6. Written as DNA, the CDR3 is TGCGCCAGCAGTGAAGGAGCAGGGGGTAACACCGGGGAGCTGTTTTTT. Protein: CASSEGAGGNTGELFF.

The chain is built from TRBV20-1 and TRBJ2-1; maybe TRBD2 (6 bases). The ends were cut back, 0 bases at V and 9 bases at J, with 9 bases in the middle. Germline V gene sequence: CDR1 DFQATT, CDR2 SNEGSKA (reference sequence). This CDR3 region has 12 residues. CDR3 in amino acids: CSARDAGLEQFF. The CDR3 bases are TGCAGTGCTAGAGATGCGGGGCTTGAGCAGTTCTTC.

This clonotype was recorded at least ten times. V and J are TRBV5-5 and TRBJ2-7; D uncertain. The V gene lost 4 bases and the J gene lost 0 bases, with 14 bases spanning the gap. Looked up from germline, CDR1 is SGHKS and CDR2 is YYEKEE (reference sequence). CDR3 length equals 15 residues. In nucleotides, the CDR3 is TGTGCCAGCAGCGACCCTAGGGTGAGCTCCTACGAGCAGTACTTC. This translates into CASSDPRVSSYEQYF.

This clonotype was recorded a few times. The genes are TRBV6-4 and TRBJ2-2; 9 nucleotides match TRBD1. This CDR3 contains 16 residues. Germline loops: CDR1 MRHNA, CDR2 SNTAGT. After removal of 9 bases from V and 0 bases from J, the junction contained 8 bases not matched to a gene. The CDR3 nucleotides are TGTGCCAGAGTAACCCGGGACAGGGCGAACACCGGGGAGCTGTTTTTT. Residues: CARVTRDRANTGELFF.